Listed below are T cell receptor beta chains from one sample, sequenced in a study of Ad26.COV2.S vaccination and SARS-CoV-2 variants. Profiling relied on immunoSEQ multiplex PCR, and the TCRdb table lists in-frame clones only, not all of them. This sample yields 300,000 to 350,000 clones, of which roughly nine tenths are seen a single time; around 5% belongs to the top ten. Sample: peripheral blood, taken in a trial of Ad26.COV2.S vaccine versus placebo. The receptors here all came from a person between 18 and 59 years old who received the Ad26.COV2.S COVID-19 vaccine or a placebo. The CDR3 runs from the conserved cysteine through the conserved F or W. D genes are given only for firm matches. Expanded clones get a size class; other rows say once, few or many, or leave the size out.

clone size | D gene | J gene | V gene | CDR3 protein | CDR3 DNA
- | - | TRBJ1-6 | TRBV19 | CASAGTTYNSPLHF | TGTGCCAGTGCCGGGACAACATATAATTCACCCCTCCACTTT
once | - | TRBJ2-1 | TRBV6-5 | CATRGSSYNEQFF | TGTGCCACCCGGGGGAGCTCCTACAATGAGCAGTTCTTC
- | - | TRBJ2-6 | TRBV18 | CASSPLWVGANVLTF | TGTGCCAGCTCACCATTGTGGGTTGGGGCCAACGTCCTGACTTTC
- | TRBD2 | TRBJ2-5 | TRBV7-8 | CASRLAGVVETQYF | TGTGCCAGCAGACTAGCGGGAGTTGTCGAGACCCAGTACTTC
- | - | TRBJ2-2 | TRBV6-1 | CASSEAVGAQGGELFF | TGTGCCAGCAGTGAAGCGGTCGGGGCCCAAGGCGGGGAGCTGTTTTTT
- | - | TRBJ2-1 | TRBV27 | CASTGIEGNEQFF | TGTGCCAGCACCGGCATAGAGGGCAATGAGCAGTTCTTC
once | - | TRBJ2-2 | TRBV24-1 | CATSEIGGNGELFF | TGTGCCACCAGTGAAATAGGAGGCAACGGGGAGCTGTTTTTT
- | TRBD2 | TRBJ2-3 | TRBV30 | CAWSVPWASGMTDTQYF | TGTGCCTGGAGTGTACCCTGGGCTAGCGGGATGACAGATACGCAGTATTTT
- | - | TRBJ2-1 | TRBV19 | CASSPSRGSGYEQFF | TGTGCCAGTAGCCCCAGCAGGGGGAGCGGGTATGAGCAGTTCTTC
- | - | TRBJ2-7 | TRBV4-3 | CASSQEPQGSSYEQYF | TGCGCCAGCAGCCAAGAGCCCCAGGGGAGCTCCTACGAGCAGTACTTC
- | - | TRBJ1-6 | TRBV28 | CASSFVNLRLPSNSPLHF | TGTGCCAGCAGTTTTGTGAATCTGAGGTTACCCTCTAATTCACCCCTCCACTTT
- | - | TRBJ2-3 | TRBV5-1 | CASSIGGPTDTQYF | TGCGCCAGCAGCATTGGGGGTCCCACAGATACGCAGTATTTT
- | - | TRBJ1-2 | TRBV6-2/TRBV6-3 | CASSTLDRFYGYTF | TGTGCCAGCAGTACCCTAGACAGGTTTTATGGCTACACCTTC
- | - | TRBJ1-6 | TRBV27 | CASSLRVANSPLHF | TGTGCCAGCAGTTTAAGGGTGGCGAATTCACCCCTCCACTTT
once | - | TRBJ1-1 | TRBV6-2/TRBV6-3 | CASSYSGTYTEAFF | TGTGCCAGCAGTTACTCAGGGACCTACACTGAAGCTTTCTTT
- | - | TRBJ1-5 | TRBV6-5 | CASSLSDSNQPQHF | TGTGCCAGCAGTTTGAGTGATAGCAATCAGCCCCAGCATTTT
- | - | TRBJ1-6 | TRBV15 | CATNRREGGSWSPLHF | TGTGCCACCAACCGGCGGGAGGGGGGGTCTTGGTCACCCCTCCACTTT
- | - | TRBJ1-1 | TRBV10-3 | CAISGLGLEGLNTEAFF | TGTGCCATCAGTGGTTTAGGTTTGGAGGGGTTGAACACTGAAGCTTTCTTT
- | - | TRBJ1-1 | TRBV9 | CASSAGTHPWNTEAFF | TGTGCCAGCAGCGCCGGGACTCACCCCTGGAACACTGAAGCTTTCTTT
few | - | TRBJ1-1 | TRBV5-4 | CASSLSWVRTEAFF | TGTGCCAGCAGCTTAAGTTGGGTTCGGACTGAAGCTTTCTTT
once | - | TRBJ1-1 | TRBV5-6 | CASSLGEGTEAFF | TGTGCCAGCAGCTTGGGGGAGGGGACTGAAGCTTTCTTT
- | TRBD2 | TRBJ2-1 | TRBV6-2/TRBV6-3 | CASSYSPAGGYNEQFF | TGTGCCAGCAGTTACTCGCCAGCGGGAGGTTACAATGAGCAGTTCTTC
- | - | TRBJ2-2 | TRBV7-2 | CASSSWEVGELFF | TGTGCCAGCAGCTCTTGGGAAGTCGGGGAGCTGTTTTTT
- | - | TRBJ1-1 | TRBV19 | CASKDMPGTEAFF | TGTGCCAGTAAAGACATGCCGGGGACTGAAGCTTTCTTT
- | - | TRBJ1-2 | TRBV19 | CASSTGSHGYTF | TGTGCCAGTAGTACGGGTTCTCACGGCTACACCTTC